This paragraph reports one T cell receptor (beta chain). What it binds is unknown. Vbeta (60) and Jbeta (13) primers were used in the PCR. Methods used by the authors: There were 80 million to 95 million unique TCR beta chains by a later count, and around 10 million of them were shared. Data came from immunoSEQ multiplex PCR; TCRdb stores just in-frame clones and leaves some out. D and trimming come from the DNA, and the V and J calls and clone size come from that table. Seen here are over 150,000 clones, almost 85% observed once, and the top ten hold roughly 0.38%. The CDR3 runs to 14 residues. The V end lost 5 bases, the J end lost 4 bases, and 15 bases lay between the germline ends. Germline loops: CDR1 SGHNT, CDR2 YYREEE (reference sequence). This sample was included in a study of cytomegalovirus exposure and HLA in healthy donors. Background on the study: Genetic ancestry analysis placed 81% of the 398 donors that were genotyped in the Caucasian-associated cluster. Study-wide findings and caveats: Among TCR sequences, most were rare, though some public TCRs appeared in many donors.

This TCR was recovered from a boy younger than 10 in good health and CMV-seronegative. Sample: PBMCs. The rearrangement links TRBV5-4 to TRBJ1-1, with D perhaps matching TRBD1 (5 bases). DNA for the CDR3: TGTGCCAGCAGACCAGGGAATGTGGGCACTGAAGCTTTCTTT. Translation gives CASRPGNVGTEAFF. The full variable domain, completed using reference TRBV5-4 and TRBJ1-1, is ETGVTQSPTHLIKTRGQQVTLRCSSQSGHNTVSWYQQALGQGPQFIFQYYREEENGRGNFPPRFSGLQFPNYSSELNVNALELDDSALYLCASRPGNVGTEAFFGQGTRLTVV.